This T cell receptor beta chain was profiled in a study of blood T cells in healthy people across ages (dated by TCRdb to 2013 to 2016). Study-wide context: Template switching captured roughly one uniquely barcoded TCR beta cDNA molecule per two T cells in model experiments. Age-related changes in TCR beta repertoire diversity were measured in the study by deep sequencing normalized with unique cDNA molecular identifiers. The donors were divided into four age groups: young (average around 15 years), middle-aged (about 39), aged (approximately 64) and long-lived (nearly 85). Donors of different ages were randomly distributed across sequencing lanes to avoid experimental bias. Using the same blood draw, the study looked at two additional independent replicas of 1 million unique cDNA reads for two donors, one aged 18 to 30 and the other aged 80 or older.

The germline V gene (reference sequence) gives CDR1 as DFQATT and CDR2 as SNEGSKA. Relative to germline, V is 0 bases shorter and J is 6 bases shorter, with 15 bases between their ends. The CDR3 runs 15 residues from the cysteine to the phenylalanine. This entry keeps only the CDR3 DNA: 45 bases, framed from base 1. The donors were roughly 40 Caucasian individuals from Russia, aged roughly 6 to 90 years, who were systemically healthy. Around 9.9 milliliters of peripheral blood were collected from each donor into EDTA-treated Vacutainer tubes. Ficoll-Paque density-gradient centrifugation was used to isolate PBMCs, with at least 7 million per sample. Total RNA was extracted from PBMCs with Trizol reagent, with at least 6 micrograms obtained per sample. For every donor, an aliquot of PBMCs went through flow cytometry to measure the percentages of naive CD45RAhigh/CD27high T cells. Library prep was done by 5' RACE. Instrument used: Illumina HiSeq 2500. A second PCR of roughly 7 to 12 cycles was performed with a sample-barcoded 5' primer and a J-beta primer mix. A template-switch 5' adaptor carrying 12 random nucleotides introduced a unique molecular identifier onto each TCR beta cDNA molecule. Each sample yielded at least 2.5 million CDR3-containing paired-end reads. First-strand cDNA synthesis was performed from all RNA using the Mint cDNA synthesis kit, with priming by a TRBC-specific oligonucleotide. After uracil-DNA glycosylase treatment, a first 18-cycle PCR used universal primers M1SS and BC2_uni_R on all cDNA. The study's own analysis went as follows. Each sample was normalized by randomly selecting 1 million high-quality reads, each carrying a distinct molecular identifier. Reads sharing molecular identifiers were discarded rather than binned into consensus sequences. CDR3 identification, clonotype clustering and error correction used MiTCR with a Q25 quality threshold and the strictest error-elimination algorithm. A nonparametric unseen species model using Euler transformation provided a lower-bound estimate of total TCR beta diversity. TCRdb reworked the public reads: Q25 trimming with fastp, MiXCR clone assembly, productive beta chains retained. All rows with the same CDR3 protein become a single entry with the most common DNA and genes. Here the V and J calls rest on TCRdb's processing, not on the authors' analysis. The sample table holds fewer than 1 million distinct CDR3 sequences, of which 40% to 50% were seen once. Roughly 18% of the sample comes from the top ten.

Study-wide findings and limitations: Estimates of total diversity from one million sequenced T cells were regarded as lower bounds and underestimates. A strong correlation was found between observed TCR beta diversity and the percentage of naive T cells measured by flow cytometry. The long-lived group showed more naive CD4+ T cells, fewer expanded clones and increased TCR diversity than the aged group, suggesting age selection. Because donor CMV infection status was unknown, age-related changes in expanded clonotypes were potentially confounded. Since profiling was done on bulk unsorted PBMCs, naive and antigen-experienced compartments could not be conclusively compared. As age increased, observed TCR beta diversity per million T cells dropped in a roughly linear way, and a significant reduction was already evident by age roughly 36.

This clonotype has more than one count but fewer than ten. Its antigen is currently not known. No clone much larger than this one lies a single base away; base qualities are absent. Recombination linked TRBV20-1 to TRBJ2-1; the D gene is perhaps TRBD1, on 7 matching bases. Sequencing input: blood. This receptor was identified in a man aged 60 to 69 in good health. This receptor carries the CDR3 CSAREEGAVANEQFF. The DNA sequence is as follows: TGCAGTGCTAGAGAGGAGGGGGCGGTAGCCAATGAGCAGTTCTTC.